Here is one T cell receptor (beta chain) with its context. As yet, its antigen is unknown. The data were produced by immunoSEQ multiplex PCR, yet TCRdb's version contains in-frame clones alone and is incomplete. Of millions of clones listed, approximately 95% are singletons. This sample was included in a study of shared clonotypes between healthy human individuals. Study observations and caveats: Incomplete sequencing of sorted subsets was indicated by rarefaction despite large depth.

The TCR was taken from a man in his late teens or twenties in good health. Some clones in this sample may be carry-over from other donors' samples. Sequenced input: naive CD4+ T cells from PBMCs. Subset denoted: CD45RA+ positively selected.

The CDR3 protein is CASSLQPQSSYEQYF. The DNA of the CDR3 is TGTGCCAGCAGTTTGCAGCCCCAGAGCTCCTACGAGCAGTACTTC. The chain carries TRBV28 and TRBJ2-7; D is undetermined. V lost 3 bases, J lost 0 bases, and 12 bases lay in between. Germline V CDR1 and CDR2: MDHEN, SYDVKM. The CDR3 has 15 amino acids.